The clone carrying this TCR beta chain appeared a few times. Its antigen is not identified. Likely unrecorded immune exposures existed in these nominally healthy donors. This record comes from a study of cytomegalovirus exposure and HLA in healthy donors. About the research overall: Researchers found that under 90% of almost 400 genotyped donors fell within the Caucasian-associated ancestry cluster.

PCR employed 60 Vbeta and 13 Jbeta primers. The method was immunoSEQ multiplex PCR; TCRdb's version includes in-frame clones alone and lacks a portion of them. The sample lists some 160,000 clones, roughly 83% seen once, with roughly 1.5% in the top ten. Germline CDR1 MDHEN, CDR2 SYDVKM. Trimming took off 7 bases at V and 4 bases at J, with 14 bases between the two ends. This CDR3 has 14 residues. Whole-study findings and limits: Donors were assumed by presence/absence analyses to have roughly uniform sequencing depth.

V usage is TRBV28 and J usage is TRBJ1-3; no clear D. Sequenced material: PBMCs. The origin of this receptor is a young woman in good health and CMV-seronegative. CDR3 coding DNA: TGTGCCAGCACCTGGGAGAGAGCGGGAAACACCATATATTTT. Encoded protein: CASTWERAGNTIYF. Filled out from reference TRBV28 and TRBJ1-3, the complete variable domain reads DVKVTQSSRYLVKRTGEKVFLECVQDMDHENMFWYRQDPGLGLRLIYFSYDVKMKEKGDIPEGYSVSREKKERFSLILESASTNQTSMYLCASTWERAGNTIYFGEGSWLTVV.